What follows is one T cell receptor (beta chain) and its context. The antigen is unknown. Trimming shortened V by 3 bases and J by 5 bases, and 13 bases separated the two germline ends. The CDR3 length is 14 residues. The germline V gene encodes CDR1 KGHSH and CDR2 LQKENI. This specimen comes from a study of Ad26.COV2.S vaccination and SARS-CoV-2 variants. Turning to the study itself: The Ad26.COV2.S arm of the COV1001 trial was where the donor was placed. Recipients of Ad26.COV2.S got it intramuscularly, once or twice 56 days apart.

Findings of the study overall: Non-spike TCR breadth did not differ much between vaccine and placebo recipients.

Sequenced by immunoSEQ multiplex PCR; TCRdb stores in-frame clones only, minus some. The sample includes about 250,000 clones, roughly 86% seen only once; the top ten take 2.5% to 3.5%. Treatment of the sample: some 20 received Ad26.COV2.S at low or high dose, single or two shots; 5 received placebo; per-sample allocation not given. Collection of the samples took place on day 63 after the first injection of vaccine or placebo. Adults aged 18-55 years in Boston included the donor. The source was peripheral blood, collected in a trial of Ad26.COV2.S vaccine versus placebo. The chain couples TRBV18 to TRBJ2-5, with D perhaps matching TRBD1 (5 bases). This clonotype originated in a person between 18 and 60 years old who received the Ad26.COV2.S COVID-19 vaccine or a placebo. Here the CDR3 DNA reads TGTGCCAGCTCACCTATAACCCCAGGGGAGACCCAGTACTTC. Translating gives CASSPITPGETQYF.